A selection of T cell receptor beta chains follows, all from one sample in a study of OX40 agonist ivuxolimab in advanced cancers. Sequencing was performed with immunoSEQ multiplex PCR; in TCRdb, only in-frame clones are kept and a portion is missing. The sample lists about 77,000 clones, around 80% seen once, with about 0.76% in the top ten. The input for sequencing was CD4+ or CD8+ T cells sorted from blood, taken in a trial of the OX40 agonist ivuxolimab. The receptor set was obtained from an adult with an advanced solid tumor such as melanoma, head and neck, liver or kidney cancer. CDR3s include the opening cysteine and the closing phenylalanine or tryptophan. D genes are given only for firm matches. Where a row states a size, it is once, few, many or the class of an expanded clone; other rows omit it.

J gene	clone size	V gene	CDR3 length	D gene	CDR3 protein	CDR3 DNA
TRBJ2-1	NA	TRBV4-1	11	NA	CASSSRGEQFF	TGCGCCAGCAGCTCACGGGGTGAGCAGTTCTTC
TRBJ1-1	NA	TRBV19	14	TRBD1	CASTSGQGDTEAFF	TGTGCCAGTACAAGCGGACAGGGAGACACTGAAGCTTTCTTT
TRBJ2-3	NA	TRBV30	12	NA	CAWSVQEVPQYF	TGTGCCTGGAGTGTACAAGAGGTCCCCCAGTATTTT
TRBJ2-5	NA	TRBV6-1	17	TRBD1	CASSDPLTGKYQETQYF	TGTGCCAGCAGTGACCCCTTGACAGGGAAGTACCAAGAGACCCAGTACTTC
TRBJ1-4	NA	TRBV14	16	NA	CASSRSTGAKPGKLFF	TGTGCCAGCAGCCGCTCTACGGGGGCGAAACCTGGAAAACTGTTTTTT
TRBJ2-2	NA	TRBV5-4	15	NA	CASSLGLENTGELFF	TGTGCCAGCAGCTTGGGACTAGAGAACACCGGGGAGCTGTTTTTT
TRBJ2-4	NA	TRBV7-9	14	TRBD1	CASSSRDRGNIQYF	TGTGCCAGCAGCTCCAGGGACAGGGGGAACATTCAGTACTTC
TRBJ2-6	few	TRBV5-1	15	NA	CASSLGGTGANVLTF	TGCGCCAGCAGCTTGGGAGGGACTGGGGCCAACGTCCTGACTTTC
TRBJ1-2	NA	TRBV27	13	NA	CASTTGGSRGYTF	TGTGCCAGCACAACCGGAGGGTCTCGGGGCTACACCTTC
TRBJ1-2	NA	TRBV6-6	16	TRBD1	CASSGKGQSTNYGYTF	TGTGCCAGCAGTGGCAAGGGACAGAGTACTAACTATGGCTACACCTTC
TRBJ1-1	NA	TRBV6-5	14	NA	CASSPGGANTEAFF	TGTGCCAGCAGTCCGGGAGGGGCGAACACTGAAGCTTTCTTT
TRBJ1-1	NA	TRBV9	14	NA	CASSTRLRGAEAFF	TGTGCCAGCAGCACCCGCTTGCGGGGGGCTGAAGCTTTCTTT
TRBJ2-7	few	TRBV4-1	15	TRBD1	CASSRTGTGIYEQYF	TGCGCCAGCAGCCGAACCGGGACAGGAATTTACGAGCAGTACTTC
TRBJ2-4	few	TRBV6-1	14	NA	CASSEKGRQNIQYF	TGTGCCAGCAGTGAAAAGGGACGGCAAAACATTCAGTACTTC
TRBJ2-1	NA	TRBV11-3	15	TRBD2	CASSKGLADGNEQFF	TGTGCCAGCAGCAAAGGACTAGCGGACGGCAATGAGCAGTTCTTC